The 15 T cell receptor beta chains in this list originate from one sample, sequenced in a study of T cells in Graves' hyperthyroidism and ophthalmopathy. Amplified TCR beta CDR3 regions derived from RNA transcripts. First-round RT-PCR with HTBI primers amplified the TCR CDR3 region. In TCRdb, the multiplex PCR reads were re-called with MiXCR into one record per CDR3 protein. Seen here are 92,000 or so distinct CDR3 sequences, roughly 56% observed once, and the top ten hold 27%. The sequenced sample was blood. Receptors originate from a woman between 40 and 55 years old with Graves' hyperthyroidism.

This clonotype was recorded many times. This rearrangement joins TRBV9 to TRBJ1-1; D unresolved. Germline loops: CDR1 SGDLS, CDR2 YYNGEE. The CDR3 length is 15 residues. Between the trimmed V and J ends, which lost 0 bases and 1 base, there was a span of 10 bases. The CDR3 DNA sequence: TGTGCCAGCAGCGTAGGTGTGTCTCCGAACACTGAAGCTTTCTTT. It is translated as CASSVGVSPNTEAFF.

This clonotype has more than one count but fewer than ten. This chain links TRBV24-1 with TRBJ1-2; 7 bases are a match to TRBD1. The germline V gene has CDR1 KGHDR and CDR2 SFDVKD. Unmatched junction bases numbered 2, after V lost 7 bases and J lost 4 bases. This CDR3 region has 12 residues. The CDR3 spells CATSRGIYGYTF. The DNA of the CDR3 is TGTGCCACCAGCAGGGGGATCTATGGCTACACCTTC.

This clonotype was recorded at least ten times. The gene calls are TRBV14 and TRBJ2-7; the D gene is possibly TRBD2 (6 bases). Germline assignment: CDR1 SGHDN and CDR2 FVKESK. Between the trimmed V and J ends, which lost 4 bases and 3 bases, there was a span of 19 bases. The CDR3 is 16 amino acids. The CDR3 coding sequence is TGTGCCAGCAGCCGCCGTTCGGGGGTATATGTCTACGAGCAGTACTTC. Translating it yields CASSRRSGVYVYEQYF.

The table lists this clonotype with many counts. This chain joins TRBV10-3 and TRBJ1-1; D unclear. V lost 8 bases and J 0 bases, leaving 13 bases between the germline ends. The germline gives CDR1 ENHRY, CDR2 SYGVKD. The CDR3 contains 14 residues. The CDR3 sequence: CAIGRADMNTEAFF. The CDR3 DNA sequence: TGTGCCATCGGGCGGGCAGACATGAACACTGAAGCTTTCTTT.

A remark on this clonotype: An end of the junction does not agree with germline; a read error may underlie this. The V call is TRBV20-1, the J call TRBJ1-1; no clear D. The V gene's germline CDR1 is DFQATT and CDR2 SNEGSKA (reference sequence). The CDR3 contains 12 residues. The CDR3 DNA reads TGCAGTGCCCAACCGTTGAACACCGAAGTTTTCTTT. Residues: CSAQPLNTEVFF.

The rearrangement links TRBV7-1 to TRBJ2-7; no firm D call. TRBV7-1 has ORF status, its function being uncertain. Between the trimmed V and J ends, which lost 5 bases and 6 bases, there was a span of 11 bases. The CDR3 length is 12 residues. CDR3 in DNA: TGTGCCAGCAGCCCAACCAGGAGCGAGCAGTACTTC. Translated: CASSPTRSEQYF.

This chain joins TRBV5-4 and TRBJ1-4; TRBD1 matches 8 bases. The CDR3 covers 15 residues. Losses at the gene ends were 2 bases for V and 4 bases for J; bases not matched to a gene: 4. In germline, CDR1 is SGHNT, CDR2 YYREEE (reference sequence). CDR3 amino acids: CASSFGQGLNEKLFF. The CDR3 region has the DNA TGTGCCAGCAGCTTCGGACAGGGACTTAATGAAAAACTGTTTTTT.

The chain is built from TRBV7-7 and TRBJ2-2; TRBD1 agrees at 7 bases. The CDR3 runs to 16 residues. Per the germline V gene, CDR1 is SSHAT and CDR2 is FNYEAQ (reference sequence). J was trimmed by 5 bases and V by 4 bases; bases with no gene match: 10. The DNA for the CDR3 is TGTGCCAGCAGCTCCGGAGCAAGGGGGCTGACCGGGGAGCTGTTTTTT. As protein: CASSSGARGLTGELFF.

This clonotype has only one observation. The chain carries TRBV10-1 and TRBJ1-2; possible D gene TRBD1, 6 bases. The CDR3 is made up of 15 amino acids. CDR1 is WNHNN and CDR2 is SYGVQD in the germline V gene (reference sequence). The ends were cut back, 7 bases at V and 5 bases at J, with 20 bases in the middle. The CDR3 loop reads CASTRVRAGVYGYTF. The CDR3 DNA reads TGCGCCAGCACCCGAGTCAGGGCAGGGGTGTATGGCTACACCTTC.

This chain links TRBV20-1 with TRBJ1-4; 7 bases align to TRBD1. Losses at the gene ends were 1 base for V and 4 bases for J; bases not matched to a gene: 6. CDR1 is DFQATT and CDR2 is SNEGSKA in the germline V gene (reference sequence). This CDR3 contains 15 residues. The DNA for the CDR3 is TGCAGTGCTAGAGGTCCGGGACAGTTTAATGAAAAACTGTTTTTT. Its protein product is CSARGPGQFNEKLFF.

There are many counts of this clonotype. The rearrangement links TRBV4-2 to TRBJ2-7; 9 nucleotides align to TRBD1. The CDR3 totals 14 residues. Germline V CDR1 and CDR2: LGHNA, YNFKEQ. V lost 4 bases to trimming and J lost 2 bases; unmatched junction nucleotides: 3. The CDR3 DNA reads as TGTGCCAGCAGCCCTGGGGACAGGGCCTACGAGCAGTACTTC. It yields the protein CASSPGDRAYEQYF.

This chain uses TRBV7-9 with TRBJ1-4; TRBD1 matches at 9 bases. This CDR3 is built from 15 residues. CDR1 is SEHNR, CDR2 FQNEAQ, per germline (reference sequence). Losses at the gene ends were 6 bases for V and 5 bases for J; bases not matched to a gene: 7. This CDR3 is CASSQGQGGNEKLFF. In DNA, the CDR3 is TGTGCCAGCAGTCAGGGACAGGGTGGCAATGAAAAACTGTTTTTT.

This clonotype has a count of ten or more. V usage is TRBV20-1 and J usage is TRBJ1-6; D is perhaps TRBD1 (5 bases). The CDR3 spans 14 residues. The germline CDR1 and CDR2 sequences are DFQATT and SNEGSKA (reference sequence). The germline V and J ends were trimmed by 1 base and 6 bases, with 10 bases remaining between them. CDR3 DNA: TGCAGTGCTAGAGGTGCAGGGCCTAATTCACCCCTCCACTTT. Amino acids: CSARGAGPNSPLHF.

This clonotype was seen repeatedly, ten times or more. V is TRBV20-1 and J is TRBJ2-2; D might be TRBD1 (5 bases). V dropped 3 bases and J dropped 7 bases, with 9 bases sitting between them. The CDR3 is 12 amino acids. Looked up from germline, CDR1 is DFQATT and CDR2 is SNEGSKA (reference sequence). The chain's CDR3 is CSARKRGGELFF. In nucleotides, the CDR3 is TGCAGTGCTAGGAAAAGGGGCGGGGAGCTGTTTTTT.

This chain links TRBV25-1 with TRBJ2-7; 7 bases align to TRBD1. Germline-derived CDR1 and CDR2 are MGHDK and SYGVNS. V was clipped by 4 bases and J by 0 bases; unmatched bases: 9. CDR3 length: 16 amino acids. The CDR3 DNA reads TGTGCCAGCAGTGCTACACAGGGGTCGAGCTCCTACGAGCAGTACTTC. This encodes CASSATQGSSSYEQYF.